The TCR beta chain described here comes from a study of blood T cell repertoires in COVID-19. Study as a whole: Acute-phase and convalescent COVID-19 samples originated in the United States, Italy and Spain. The analysed material was cDNA or gDNA that came from T cells, B-cell-depleted T cells, or PBMCs.

Original data processing: How many nucleated cells were present was estimated from reference gene primer amplification. Only in-frame clones appear in the TCRdb table, and some are missing; sequencing was by immunoSEQ multiplex PCR. The V and J calls and clone size are taken from that table; D and trimming were inferred from the DNA. Of under 30,000 clones listed, approximately 93% are singletons. Material: peripheral blood. The source is a human donor with active COVID-19. The donor label of this sample is uncertain.

The chain's CDR3 is CASSFARDYSNQPQHF. CDR3 nucleotide sequence: TGTGCCAGCAGTTTCGCGAGGGATTATAGCAATCAGCCCCAGCATTTT. The chain has TRBV28 and TRBJ1-5; D is unclear. The CDR3 spans 16 residues. CDR1 is MDHEN and CDR2 is SYDVKM in the germline V gene. V lost 3 bases to trimming and J lost 0 bases, with 12 bases between them.